This T cell receptor (beta chain) was captured in a study of T cells in Graves' hyperthyroidism and ophthalmopathy. Study information: It was at initial diagnosis, before any treatment, that peripheral blood was collected. Study outcomes and limitations: Most thyroid clonotypes expanded above 0.001 were also detected in blood.

This clonotype was counted ten times or more. Its antigen is unidentified. From RNA transcripts, TCR beta CDR3 regions were amplified. In the first-round RT-PCR of the TCR CDR3, the HTBI primer set was used. TCRdb reprocessed the multiplex PCR reads via MiXCR and lists one record per CDR3 protein. The table has around 340,000 distinct CDR3 sequences, roughly 18% seen once. J was trimmed by 5 bases and V by 6 bases; bases with no gene match: 9. Germline V gene data show CDR1 as SEHNR and CDR2 as FQNEAQ (reference sequence). This CDR3 comprises 16 residues. This sequence originates from a woman in her 40s with Graves' ophthalmopathy. Input material: blood. The genes are TRBV7-9 and TRBJ2-5, with TRBD2 identical over 13 bases. This chain's CDR3 is CASSNGLAGVRETQYF. Written as DNA, the CDR3 is TGTGCCAGCAGTAACGGACTAGCGGGAGTGCGGGAGACCCAGTACTTC.